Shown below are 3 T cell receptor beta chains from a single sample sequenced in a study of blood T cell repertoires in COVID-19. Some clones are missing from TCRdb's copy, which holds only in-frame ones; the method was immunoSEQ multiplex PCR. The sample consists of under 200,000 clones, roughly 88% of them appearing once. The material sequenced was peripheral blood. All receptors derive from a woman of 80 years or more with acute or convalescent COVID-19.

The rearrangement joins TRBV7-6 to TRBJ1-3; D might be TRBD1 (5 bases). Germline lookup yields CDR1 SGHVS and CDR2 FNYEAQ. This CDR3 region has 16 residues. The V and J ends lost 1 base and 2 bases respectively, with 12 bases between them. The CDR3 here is CASSLDGGWAGNTIYF. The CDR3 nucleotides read TGTGCCAGCAGCTTAGACGGGGGATGGGCTGGAAACACCATATATTTT.

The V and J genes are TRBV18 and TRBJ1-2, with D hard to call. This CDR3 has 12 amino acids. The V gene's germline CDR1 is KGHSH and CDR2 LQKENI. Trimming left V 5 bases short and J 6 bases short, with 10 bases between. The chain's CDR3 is CASSGRGDGYTF. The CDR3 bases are TGTGCCAGCTCAGGGCGCGGGGATGGCTACACCTTC.

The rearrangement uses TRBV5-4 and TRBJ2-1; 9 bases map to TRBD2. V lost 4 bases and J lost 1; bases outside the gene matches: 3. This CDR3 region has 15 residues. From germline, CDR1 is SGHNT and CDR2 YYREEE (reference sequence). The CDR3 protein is CASSRSGGSYNEQFF. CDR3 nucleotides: TGTGCCAGCAGCCGTAGCGGGGGATCCTACAATGAGCAGTTCTTC.